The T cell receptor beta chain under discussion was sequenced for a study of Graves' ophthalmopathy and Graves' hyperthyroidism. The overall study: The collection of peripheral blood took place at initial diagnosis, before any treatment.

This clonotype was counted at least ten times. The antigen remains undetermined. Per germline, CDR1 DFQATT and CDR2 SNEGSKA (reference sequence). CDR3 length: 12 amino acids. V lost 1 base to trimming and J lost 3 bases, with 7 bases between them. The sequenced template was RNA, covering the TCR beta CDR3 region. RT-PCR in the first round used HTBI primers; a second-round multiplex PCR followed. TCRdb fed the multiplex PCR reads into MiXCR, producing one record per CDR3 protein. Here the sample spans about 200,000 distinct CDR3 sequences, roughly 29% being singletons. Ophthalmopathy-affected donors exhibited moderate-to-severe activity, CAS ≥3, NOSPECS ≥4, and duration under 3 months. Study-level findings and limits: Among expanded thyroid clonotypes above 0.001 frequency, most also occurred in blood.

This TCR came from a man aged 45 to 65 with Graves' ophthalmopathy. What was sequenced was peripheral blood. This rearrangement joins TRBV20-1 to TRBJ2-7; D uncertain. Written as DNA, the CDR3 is TGCAGTGCTAGAGGGAGTAGCTACGAGCAGTACTTC. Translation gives CSARGSSYEQYF.